This TCR beta chain emerged from a study of CD8 T cells in ankylosing spondylitis. V lost 3 bases, J lost 7 bases, and 15 bases lay in between. CDR3 length: 14 amino acids. Germline V gives CDR1 MNHNS, CDR2 SASEGT. This clonotype was seen ten or more times. Its matching antigen is unknown. Quantitative molecular-barcoded 5'-RACE generated the TCR beta libraries. MiXCR, applied by TCRdb to the 5' RACE reads, yields one record per CDR3 protein. This table holds about 150,000 distinct CDR3 sequences, around a third found once. Study findings and constraints: Significant enrichment of disease-linked clones was reportedly seen in matched ankylosing spondylitis synovial fluid. Clones linked with disease were CD8+ and fairly uncommon in the peripheral blood.

The source is a male donor with ankylosing spondylitis. The specimen was synovial fluid, either unsorted or a sorted T cell fraction (not recorded which). The chain combines TRBV6-1 with TRBJ1-2, with D uncertain. CDR3 in amino acids: CASSEGIILRGYTF. The CDR3 DNA is TGTGCCAGCAGTGAGGGGATAATACTGCGTGGCTACACCTTC.